This T cell receptor (beta chain) stems from a study of blood T cells in healthy people across ages. Study at large: About one barcoded TCR beta cDNA was captured per two T cells.

The CDR3 is made up of 16 amino acids. Germline V gene lookup returns CDR1 DFQATT and CDR2 SNEGSKA (reference sequence). A J-beta primer mix and a sample-barcoded 5' primer were used in a second PCR of about 7 to 12 cycles. A template-switch adaptor with 12 random nucleotides tagged each cDNA molecule. From the 5' RACE reads, TCRdb called clonotypes with MiXCR, one entry per CDR3 protein. The sample yields fewer than 800,000 distinct CDR3 sequences, about 30% seen once. In each sample, at least 7 million PBMCs were isolated. RNA extraction gave at least 5.5 micrograms of total RNA per sample. The chain employs TRBV20-1 and TRBJ2-7, with D perhaps given as TRBD1 or TRBD2 (5 bases each). Judging by the DNA end, TRBJ2-5 fits better; the J call may be wrong. This TCR came from a woman older than 75 in good health. Material for sequencing was blood. Here the CDR3 reads CSARGLGRAQGETQYF. The DNA for the CDR3 is TGCAGTGCTAGAGGTTTGGGGCGGGCCCAAGGGGAGACCCAGTACTTC.